The table lists the clone carrying this T cell receptor (beta chain) with many counts. Through a sample-barcoded 5' primer and a J-beta primer mix, a second PCR was run for 7 to 11 cycles. TCRdb fed the 5' RACE reads into MiXCR, producing one record per CDR3 protein. The sample contains about 640,000 distinct CDR3 sequences, about 30% of which appear only once. The germline V gene has CDR1 MNHEY and CDR2 SVGEGT. The CDR3 consists of 15 residues. V was cut by 6 bases and J by 1 base, with 16 bases left in between. The sample is drawn from a study of blood T cells in healthy people across ages. The sequence was collected from a woman older than 75 in good health. The chain joins TRBV6-2 or TRBV6-3 to TRBJ2-7; D remains unclear. Material: blood. CDR3 bases: TGTGCCAGCAGATTTTCCAGGAGTGGATCCTACGAGCAGTACTTC. It is translated as CASRFSRSGSYEQYF.